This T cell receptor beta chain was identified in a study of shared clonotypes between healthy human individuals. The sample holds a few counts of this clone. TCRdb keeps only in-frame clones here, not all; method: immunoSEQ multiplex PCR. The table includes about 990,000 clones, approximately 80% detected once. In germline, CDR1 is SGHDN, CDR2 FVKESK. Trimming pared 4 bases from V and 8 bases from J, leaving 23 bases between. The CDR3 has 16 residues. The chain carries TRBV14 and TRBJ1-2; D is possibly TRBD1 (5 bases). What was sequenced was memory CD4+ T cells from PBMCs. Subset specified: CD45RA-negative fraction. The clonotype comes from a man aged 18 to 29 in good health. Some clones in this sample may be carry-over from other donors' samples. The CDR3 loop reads CASSPTSGTPVGGYTF. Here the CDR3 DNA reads TGTGCCAGCAGCCCGACGTCTGGGACCCCCGTCGGCGGCTACACCTTC. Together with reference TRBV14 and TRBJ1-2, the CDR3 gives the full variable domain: EAGVTQFPSHSVIEKGQTVTLRCDPISGHDNLYWYRRVMGKEIKFLLHFVKESKQDESGMPNNRFLAERTGGTYSTLKVQPAELEDSGVYFCASSPTSGTPVGGYTFGSGTRLTVV.